This T cell receptor (beta chain) was recorded in a study of T cells after yellow fever vaccination (dated by TCRdb to about 2019). For the study in its entirety: The SMART-Seq v4 Ultra Low Input RNA kit was used to prepare libraries from fractions with low cell numbers. Two healthy male donors, one aged 18 to 30 and one aged 30 to 40 years, made up the cohort. Bulk PBMC replicates and cell subsets were isolated from blood drawn at multiple timepoints before and after both primary and secondary immunization. To track T-cell clones before and after primary and booster YFV17D yellow fever vaccination, bulk TCR alpha and beta repertoires were sequenced longitudinally.

The germline V gene sets CDR1 to SGHTA and CDR2 to FQGTGA. The CDR3, from cysteine to phenylalanine, totals 18 residues. The read is trimmed to its CDR3 DNA, 54 bases read in frame from base 1. V lost 2 bases and J lost 1 base, and the count of bases not matched to a germline gene is 9. The treatment or condition label, read with the paper, signifies: live attenuated yellow fever vaccine strain. A standard Ficoll-Paque protocol was used to isolate PBMCs from peripheral blood. Dynabeads CD4 and CD8 positive selection kits were used to isolate CD4 and CD8 T-cell fractions. TriZol was used to extract RNA from bulk PBMCs, CD4 and CD8 fractions, and dextramer-positive and dextramer-negative fractions. Study-wide findings and limitations: After the booster, most of the clones that had expanded following primary vaccination were detected again (roughly 97% of CD4 and around 90% of CD8), which suggests that memory was broadly maintained. Computational filtering was required because FACS-sorted repertoires could contain abundant contaminating clonotypes from the bulk population. The secondary T-cell response was found to be weaker but faster than the primary response, with a peak reached on day 5 rather than on day 15. The study included only a couple of donors, which limits how far the findings can be generalized. A small fraction of clonotypes showed up in both the CD4 and CD8 compartments, probably as a result of convergent recombination.

These reads were obtained on an Illumina NovaSeq 6000. Synthesis of TCR cDNA relied on 5'RACE template switching, a step that introduced a universal primer site along with unique molecular identifiers. cDNA synthesis was primed from both the TCR alpha and TCR beta constant segments. Libraries were amplified in two PCR steps, with sample barcodes and sequencing adapters added in the second step. Sequencing of libraries was performed on Illumina HiSeq 2500 (2x100 bp) or NovaSeq (2x150 bp). Under the source paper's analysis protocol: Demultiplexing of reads and collapsing into UMI consensus sequences were performed with MIGEC, and V(D)J alignment was carried out with MiXCR. Vaccine-responding clonotypes were defined with edgeR using replicate PBMC samples, requiring FDR below 0.01 and a log2 fold change above 5 up to day 15. Each bulk clonotype received a CD4 or CD8 identity based on whether the sequenced CD4 or CD8 repertoire contained that clonotype at higher abundance. Using fastp at Q25 and MiXCR, TCRdb reprocessed the public reads and kept productive beta chains. Rows with a matching CDR3 protein are joined into one entry that keeps the most common DNA and genes. For this entry, the V and J calls and clone size follow TCRdb and not the study's own pipeline. Across this sample there are about 160,000 distinct CDR3 sequences, with approximately 10% seen only once. Approximately 39% of the sample comes from the top ten.

As concerns this clonotype: The specificity of this receptor is unknown. Qualities for individual bases were not recorded, and no much larger clone is one base off.

The origin of this receptor is a man aged 18 to 30 who received the YFV17D yellow fever vaccine. The chain links TRBV7-3 with TRBJ2-5, with TRBD2 identical over 11 junction bases. The specimen was CD8+ T cells sorted from PBMCs, collected 45 days after the yellow fever booster vaccination. The bases are TGTGCCAGCAGCTTATGGCCCCAAGGACTAGCGGGCCAAGAGACCCAGTACTTC. This encodes CASSLWPQGLAGQETQYF.